Below are 10 T cell receptor beta chains sequenced from a single sample in a study of Ad26.COV2.S vaccination and SARS-CoV-2 variants. The data were produced by immunoSEQ multiplex PCR, yet TCRdb's version contains in-frame clones alone and is incomplete. The top ten clones hold about 13% of a sample with 510,000 or so clones, 70% to 90% of them seen once. Noted treatment: over 15 received Ad26.COV2.S at low or high dose, single or two shots; a few received placebo; per-sample allocation not given. Following the first vaccine or placebo injection, samples were taken on day 63. The material sequenced was peripheral blood, taken in a trial of Ad26.COV2.S vaccine versus placebo. The receptors were gathered from a person aged 18-65 years who received the Ad26.COV2.S COVID-19 vaccine or a placebo.

The CDR3 reads CASSLGLAGTQETQYF. The DNA for the CDR3 is TGTGCCAGCAGCTTAGGACTAGCGGGAACCCAAGAGACCCAGTACTTC. The chain employs TRBV11-2 and TRBJ2-5, with 11 bases matching TRBD2. This CDR3 is built from 16 residues. Germline loops: CDR1 SGHAT, CDR2 FQNNGV. V was pared by 1 base and J by 1 base, with 2 bases of the junction left unmatched.

V is TRBV19 and J is TRBJ1-6; no clear D gene. CDR1 is LNHDA, CDR2 SQIVND, per germline (reference sequence). There are 13 residues in the CDR3. V lost 2 bases, J lost 8 bases, and 7 bases lay in between. CDR3 bases: TGTGCCAGTAGTATATACACGGATTCACCCCTCCACTTT. Residues: CASSIYTDSPLHF. Drawing the rest from reference TRBV19 and TRBJ1-6, the complete variable domain is DGGITQSPKYLFRKEGQNVTLSCEQNLNHDAMYWYRQDPGQGLRLIYYSQIVNDFQKGDIAEGYSVSREKKESFPLTVTSAQKNPTAFYLCASSIYTDSPLHFGNGTRLTVT.

The gene calls are TRBV4-3 and TRBJ1-2; tentatively, D is TRBD1 (5 bases). Trimming took off 3 bases at V and 6 bases at J, with 8 bases between the two ends. Per germline, CDR1 LGHNA and CDR2 YSLEER. The CDR3 is made up of 12 amino acids. The CDR3 region has the DNA TGCGCCAGCAGCCACCGGGGACATGGCTACACCTTC. Residues: CASSHRGHGYTF.

The CDR3 region has the DNA TGTGCCAGCAGCGTAGATACAGGGGGCGGCGGCACTGAAGCTTTCTTT. Its translation: CASSVDTGGGGTEAFF. The chain links TRBV9 to TRBJ1-1; 9 nucleotides line up with TRBD1. Germline V CDR1 and CDR2: SGDLS, YYNGEE. J lost 4 bases, V lost 0 bases, and 7 bases had no gene match. This CDR3 contains 16 residues. The variable domain in full, completed from reference TRBV9 and TRBJ1-1, reads DSGVTQTPKHLITATGQRVTLRCSPRSGDLSVYWYQQSLDQGLQFLIQYYNGEERAKGNILERFSAQQFPDLHSELNLSSLELGDSALYFCASSVDTGGGGTEAFFGQGTRLTVV.

About this clone itself: The identical CDR3 is also encoded by other nucleotide sequences in the sample. The V call is TRBV28, the J call TRBJ2-7; no definite D call. V was trimmed by 5 bases and J by 3 bases, leaving 8 bases between them. In germline, CDR1 is MDHEN, CDR2 SYDVKM. The CDR3 is 12 residues long. This chain's CDR3 is CASSLASYEQYF. The DNA for the CDR3 is TGTGCCAGCAGTCTTGCGAGCTACGAGCAGTACTTC.

The rearrangement joins TRBV6-5 to TRBJ1-1; D gene ambiguous. The V end lost 2 bases, the J end lost 8 bases, and 21 bases lay between the germline ends. The CDR3 totals 16 residues. The germline V gene has CDR1 MNHEY and CDR2 SVGAGI. In DNA, the CDR3 is TGTGCCAGCAGTTACCGGGCGCGGCCCCTACGTACGGAAGCTTTCTTT. Amino acid sequence: CASSYRARPLRTEAFF.

This rearrangement joins TRBV6-1 to TRBJ2-3, with 11 bases lining up with TRBD1. The germline V gene encodes CDR1 MNHNS and CDR2 SASEGT. The CDR3 runs 16 residues. After removal of 1 base from V and 6 bases from J, the junction contained 6 bases not matched to a gene. In nucleotides, the CDR3 is TGTGCCAGCAGTGAAGGGGACAGGGGGATAGGTGATACGCAGTATTTT. It specifies CASSEGDRGIGDTQYF.

The V call is TRBV28, the J call TRBJ2-3; tentatively, D is TRBD2 (5 bases). The germline gives CDR1 MDHEN, CDR2 SYDVKM. This CDR3 is 16 amino acids long. V was clipped by 1 base and J by 5 bases, with 16 bases between them. CDR3 coding DNA: TGTGCCAGCAGTTTATTGTCCCCGGGGAGACTAGATACGCAGTATTTT. Protein: CASSLLSPGRLDTQYF.

The chain has TRBV6-6 and TRBJ2-1; D might be TRBD2 (6 bases). The CDR3 has 14 residues. Trimming removed 6 bases at V and 4 bases at J, with 13 bases between. Germline values: CDR1 MNHNY, CDR2 SVGAGI (reference sequence). The CDR3 coding sequence is TGTGCCAGCAGGGGACTCCCGAATTACAATGAGCAGTTCTTC. As protein: CASRGLPNYNEQFF.

This clone has just one count. The chain joins TRBV27 to TRBJ2-6, with D perhaps TRBD1 (6 bases). Trimming left V 5 bases short and J 0 bases short, with 17 bases between. The CDR3 is 18 residues long. Per germline, CDR1 MNHEY and CDR2 SMNVEV (reference sequence). The DNA for the CDR3 is TGTGCCAGCAGTCGATACAGGGACGGAAGCTCTGGGGCCAACGTCCTGACTTTC. Translated: CASSRYRDGSSGANVLTF.